Below are 14 T cell receptor beta chains sequenced from a single sample in a study of beta chain features in type 1 diabetes. Study-level findings and limits: Within each of all four CD4+ subsets, Type 1 diabetes patients had TCRB CDR3s that were moderately but significantly shorter.

All of the isolated RNA was reverse transcribed, so expressed TCRB transcripts were sequenced. The repertoire was sequenced with immunoSEQ multiplex PCR; TCRdb's copy has only in-frame clones and lacks some. The repertoire has hundreds of thousands of clones, around 15% of them found once; the top ten carry roughly 0.022%. These receptors lack a known antigen. The sequencing input was naive CD4+ T cells from blood. These receptors originate from a man aged 18 to 29 with type 1 diabetes.

This clone was seen a handful of times. V usage is TRBV6-5 and J usage is TRBJ2-7, with D uncertain. Germline-derived CDR1 and CDR2 are MNHEY and SVGAGI. The CDR3 totals 15 residues. V was trimmed by 1 base and J by 3 bases, leaving 13 bases between them. The CDR3 nucleotides read TGTGCCAGCAGTTACTGGTCAGCGTCTGTCTACGAGCAGTACTTC. Amino acid sequence: CASSYWSASVYEQYF.

The chain employs TRBV11-2 and TRBJ2-7; TRBD1 aligns across 9 bases. The CDR3 totals 15 residues. V gave up 5 bases and J gave up 2 bases; unmatched junction bases: 7. Germline CDR1 is SGHAT and CDR2 is FQNNGV. In DNA, the CDR3 is TGTGCCAGCAGCCAACCGGGACAGGGCACCTACGAGCAGTACTTC. Its translation is CASSQPGQGTYEQYF.

This clone has only a few counts. The CDR3 here is CATRRARAVTDQFF. The CDR3 DNA sequence: TGTGCCACCAGACGGGCCAGGGCGGTGACGGATCAGTTCTTC. J is TRBJ2-1 and V is TRBV27; D may be TRBD1 (5 bases). The ends were cut back, 10 bases at V and 13 bases at J, with 26 bases in the middle. The length of the CDR3 is 14 residues. The germline CDR1 and CDR2 sequences are MNHEY and SMNVEV (reference sequence).

This clone was seen only a few times. The V call is TRBV11-2, the J call TRBJ1-1; D gene unclear. V was shortened by 1 base and J by 4 bases, with 10 bases between the two germline ends. CDR1 SGHAT and CDR2 FQNNGV come from the germline V gene. This CDR3 is 14 amino acids long. CDR3: CASSLGADSTEAFF. The CDR3 DNA sequence: TGTGCCAGCAGCTTAGGTGCAGATAGCACTGAAGCTTTCTTT.

This clone has just a few counts. The rearrangement links TRBV30 to TRBJ2-2, with TRBD1 as a possible D gene (5 bases). Germline V gives CDR1 GTSNPN, CDR2 SVGIG (reference sequence). V was cut by 5 bases and J by 9 bases, with 10 bases left in between. This CDR3 is 11 amino acids long. This CDR3 reads CAWRTFRELFF. DNA for the CDR3: TGTGCCTGGCGGACATTCCGGGAGCTGTTTTTT.

The rearrangement uses TRBV11-2 and TRBJ2-4; TRBD1 might be the D (6 bases). The CDR3 runs 16 residues. V was shortened by 5 bases and J by 0 bases, with 14 bases between the two germline ends. The germline gives CDR1 SGHAT, CDR2 FQNNGV. DNA of the CDR3: TGTGCCAGCAGCCCCCAGACAGGTCTAGCCAAAAACATTCAGTACTTC. It yields the protein CASSPQTGLAKNIQYF.

V is TRBV20-1 and J is TRBJ2-1; D remains unclear. The CDR3 loop spans 11 amino acids. Germline V lookup: CDR1 DFQATT, CDR2 SNEGSKA (reference sequence). V dropped 6 bases and J dropped 8 bases, with 11 bases sitting between them. The CDR3 loop reads CSAHDVDEQFF. CDR3 nucleotides: TGCAGTGCCCATGACGTCGATGAGCAGTTCTTC.

This chain links TRBV11-2 with TRBJ2-7; tentative D call: TRBD2 (6 bases). The germline V gene encodes CDR1 SGHAT and CDR2 FQNNGV. The CDR3 is made up of 14 amino acids. V was shortened by 0 bases and J by 5 bases, with 11 bases between the two germline ends. CDR3 coding DNA: TGTGCCAGCAGCTTAGATTGGAGGGTCCACGAGCAGTACTTC. It is translated as CASSLDWRVHEQYF.

The J gene is TRBJ1-2, the V gene TRBV19, with TRBD1 as a possible D gene (6 bases). The V gene lost 4 bases and the J gene lost 5 bases, with 20 bases spanning the gap. CDR3 length: 16 amino acids. CDR1 and CDR2 (germline): LNHDA, SQIVND (reference sequence). CDR3 nucleotides: TGTGCCAGTAGTACACCCCCGACAGGAAACCTATATGGCTACACCTTC. Translation: CASSTPPTGNLYGYTF.

This clone came up a few times. This chain connects TRBV5-1 to TRBJ2-3; 9 bases line up with TRBD1. The CDR3 is 16 residues long. Germline V gene data show CDR1 as SGHRS and CDR2 as YFSETQ. V was pared by 4 bases and J by 3 bases, with 9 bases of the junction left unmatched. In nucleotides, the CDR3 is TGCGCCAGCAGCGCCCGGGTGGGACAGGGTACAGATACGCAGTATTTT. Its protein product is CASSARVGQGTDTQYF.

A few counts support this clone. The V call is TRBV9, the J call TRBJ2-5; weak D call: TRBD1 (6 bases). Germline CDR1 SGDLS, CDR2 YYNGEE. The CDR3 is made up of 15 amino acids. With 2 bases removed from V and 2 bases from J, the gap between germline ends came to 13 bases. CDR3 nucleotides: TGTGCCAGCAGCGTGGGTACAGGGTGGCAAGAGACCCAGTACTTC. As protein: CASSVGTGWQETQYF.

The rearrangement links TRBV6-5 to TRBJ2-5; 8 positions match TRBD2. Germline trimming cut 8 bases from V and 5 bases from J; bases unmatched to any gene: 7. This CDR3 contains 13 residues. CDR1 MNHEY and CDR2 SVGAGI come from the germline V gene. The CDR3 is CASSTGGRETQYF. The CDR3 DNA reads as TGTGCCAGCTCGACGGGGGGGCGTGAGACCCAGTACTTC.

J is TRBJ2-2 and V is TRBV6-1; D could derive from TRBD1 or TRBD2 (5 bases each). This CDR3 has 15 residues. V lost 0 bases and J lost 6, with 11 bases in between. Germline CDR1 is MNHNS and CDR2 is SASEGT. The CDR3, as DNA: TGTGCCAGCAGTGAAGCGTCGACAGCGGCCGGGGAGCTGTTTTTT. This translates into CASSEASTAAGELFF.

This clone turned up a few times. The rearrangement links TRBV6-6 to TRBJ1-2, with no clear D. Trimming cost V 5 bases and J 7 bases, with 14 bases left between them. Germline V gives CDR1 MNHNY, CDR2 SVGAGI (reference sequence). The CDR3 spans 13 residues. DNA of the CDR3: TGTGCCAGCAGTGGGTCAGGACGTGGTGGCTACACCTTC. This codes for CASSGSGRGGYTF.